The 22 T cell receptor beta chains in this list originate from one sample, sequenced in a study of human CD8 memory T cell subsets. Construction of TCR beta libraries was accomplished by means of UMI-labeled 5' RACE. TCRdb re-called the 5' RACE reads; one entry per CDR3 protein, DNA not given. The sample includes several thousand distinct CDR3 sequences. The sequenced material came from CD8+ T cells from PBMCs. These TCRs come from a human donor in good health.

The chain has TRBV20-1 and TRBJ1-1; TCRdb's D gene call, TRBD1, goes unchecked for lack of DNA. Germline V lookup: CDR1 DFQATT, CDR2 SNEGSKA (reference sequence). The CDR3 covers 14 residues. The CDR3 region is CSAKDLSMNTEAFF.

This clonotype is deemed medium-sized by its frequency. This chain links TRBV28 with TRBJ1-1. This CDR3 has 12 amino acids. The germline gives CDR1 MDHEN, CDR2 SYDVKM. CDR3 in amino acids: CASSWEVTEAFF.

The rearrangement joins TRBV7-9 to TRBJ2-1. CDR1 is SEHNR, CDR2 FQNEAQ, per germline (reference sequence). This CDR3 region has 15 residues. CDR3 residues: CASSLPQAVYNEQFF.

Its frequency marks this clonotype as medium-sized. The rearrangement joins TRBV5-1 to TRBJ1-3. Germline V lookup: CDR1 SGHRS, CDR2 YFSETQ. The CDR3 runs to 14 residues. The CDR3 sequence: CASSPDSSGNTIYF. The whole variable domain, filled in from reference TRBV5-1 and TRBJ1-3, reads KAGVTQTPRYLIKTRGQQVTLSCSPISGHRSVSWYQQTPGQGLQFLFEYFSETQRNKGNFPGRFSGRQFSNSRSEMNVSTLELGDSALYLCASSPDSSGNTIYFGEGSWLTVV.

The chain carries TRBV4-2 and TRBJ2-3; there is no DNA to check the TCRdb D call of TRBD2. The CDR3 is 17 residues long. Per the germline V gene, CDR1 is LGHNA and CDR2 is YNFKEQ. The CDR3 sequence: CASSQAWRERSTDTQYF.

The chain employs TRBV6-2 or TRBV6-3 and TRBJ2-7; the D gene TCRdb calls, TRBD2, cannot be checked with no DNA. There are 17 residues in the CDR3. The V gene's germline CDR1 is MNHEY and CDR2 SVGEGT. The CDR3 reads CASKTGLAGVAPYEQYF.

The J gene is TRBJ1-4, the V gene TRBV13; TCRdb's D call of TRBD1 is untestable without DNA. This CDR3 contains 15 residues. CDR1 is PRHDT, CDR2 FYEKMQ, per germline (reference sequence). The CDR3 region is CASRLGARANEKLFF.

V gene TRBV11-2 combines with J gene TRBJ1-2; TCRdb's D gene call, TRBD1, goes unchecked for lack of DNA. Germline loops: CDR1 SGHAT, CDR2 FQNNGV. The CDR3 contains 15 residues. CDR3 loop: CASSHTGTGDGGYTF.

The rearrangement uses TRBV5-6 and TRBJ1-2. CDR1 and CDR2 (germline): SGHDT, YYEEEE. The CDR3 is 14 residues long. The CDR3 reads CASSSNQFNYGYTF.

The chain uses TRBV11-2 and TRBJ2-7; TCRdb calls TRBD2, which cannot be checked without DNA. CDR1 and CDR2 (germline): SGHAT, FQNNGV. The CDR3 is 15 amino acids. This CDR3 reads CASSPNAGPIYEQYF.

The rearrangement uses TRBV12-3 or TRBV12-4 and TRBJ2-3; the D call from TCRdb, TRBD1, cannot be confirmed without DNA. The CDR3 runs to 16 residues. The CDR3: CASRDRGTSSTDTQYF.

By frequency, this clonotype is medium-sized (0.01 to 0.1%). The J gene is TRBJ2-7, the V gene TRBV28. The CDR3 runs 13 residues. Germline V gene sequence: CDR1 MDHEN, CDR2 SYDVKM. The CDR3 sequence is CASSLREVYEQYF.

CDR3 region: CASRASGIGIAETQYF. The chain combines TRBV2 with TRBJ2-5; TCRdb reports TRBD2, a call that lacks DNA to check it against. The length of the CDR3 is 16 residues. Germline V gene data show CDR1 as SNHLY and CDR2 as FYNNEI.

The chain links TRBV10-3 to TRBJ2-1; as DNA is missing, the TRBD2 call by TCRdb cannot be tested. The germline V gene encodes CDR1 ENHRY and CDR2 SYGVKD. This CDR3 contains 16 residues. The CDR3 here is CAISEAQAGEYNEQFF.

The CDR3 loop reads CASRVSSGSNQPQHF. This chain links TRBV12-3 or TRBV12-4 with TRBJ1-5. This CDR3 is built from 15 residues.

The chain's CDR3 is CASSLAGQGEAFF. This rearrangement joins TRBV7-9 to TRBJ1-1; TCRdb names TRBD1, which stays unverified in the absence of DNA. Germline V gives CDR1 SEHNR, CDR2 FQNEAQ (reference sequence). The CDR3 is 13 amino acids.

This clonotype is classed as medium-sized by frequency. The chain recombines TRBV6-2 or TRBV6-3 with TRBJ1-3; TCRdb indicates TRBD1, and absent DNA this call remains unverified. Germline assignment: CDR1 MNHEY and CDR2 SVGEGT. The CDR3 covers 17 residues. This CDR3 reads CASSTWDRTSSGNTIYF.

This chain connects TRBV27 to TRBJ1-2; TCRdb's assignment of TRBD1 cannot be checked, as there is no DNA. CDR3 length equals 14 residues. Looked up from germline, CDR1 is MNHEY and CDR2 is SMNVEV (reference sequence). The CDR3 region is CATSPGQGAYGYTF.

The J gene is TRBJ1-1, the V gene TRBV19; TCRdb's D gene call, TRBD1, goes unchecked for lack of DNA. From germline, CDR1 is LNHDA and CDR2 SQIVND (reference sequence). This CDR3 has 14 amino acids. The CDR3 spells CASSTSGVGTEAFF.

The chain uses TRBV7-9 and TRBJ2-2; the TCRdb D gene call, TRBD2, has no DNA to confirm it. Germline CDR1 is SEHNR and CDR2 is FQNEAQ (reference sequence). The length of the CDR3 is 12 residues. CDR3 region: CASSPSAGELFF.

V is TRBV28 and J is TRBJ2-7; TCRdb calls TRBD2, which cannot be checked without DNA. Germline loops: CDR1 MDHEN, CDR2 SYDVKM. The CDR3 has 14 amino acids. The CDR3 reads CASSFGLADYEQYF.

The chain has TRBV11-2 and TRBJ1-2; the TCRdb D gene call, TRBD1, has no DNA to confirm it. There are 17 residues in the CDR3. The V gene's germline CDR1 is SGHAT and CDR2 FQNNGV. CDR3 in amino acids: CASSLEVAGTASWGYTF.